The 15 T cell receptor beta chains reported below all come from one sample, sequenced in a study of shared clonotypes between healthy human individuals. Assay used: immunoSEQ multiplex PCR; TCRdb lists only in-frame clones, some missing. The sample records more than 550,000 clones, 90% being singletons. Material: memory CD8+ T cells from PBMCs. Subset in this sample: CD45RO+ cells pooled with CCR7-negative TemRA cells. These TCRs come from a man aged 18 to 35 in good health. Some clones in this sample may be carry-over from other donors' samples.

The J gene is TRBJ2-7, the V gene TRBV5-5; a possible D gene is TRBD1 (6 bases). Germline CDR1 is SGHKS and CDR2 is YYEKEE (reference sequence). Trimming cost V 2 bases and J 3 bases, with 15 bases left between them. The CDR3 is 15 amino acids. The CDR3 sequence: CASSLPGRGDYEQYF. In DNA form, the CDR3 reads TGTGCCAGCAGCTTACCGGGCAGGGGTGACTACGAGCAGTACTTC.

V is TRBV19 and J is TRBJ2-2, with 7 bases aligning to TRBD1. The CDR3 consists of 14 residues. J gave up 0 bases and V 7 bases, and 2 bases lay outside the gene matches. Germline V gives CDR1 LNHDA, CDR2 SQIVND (reference sequence). CDR3 sequence (DNA): TGTGCCAGTATGGACAGGCCGAACACCGGGGAGCTGTTTTTT. Amino acids: CASMDRPNTGELFF.

The chain recombines TRBV6-6 with TRBJ1-5; D is unclear. V was shortened by 10 bases and J by 7 bases, with 17 bases between the two germline ends. Germline V gene data show CDR1 as MNHNY and CDR2 as SVGAGI (reference sequence). This CDR3 comprises 13 residues. The CDR3 DNA sequence: TGTGCCACCAGGACCGGCTATAACCAGCCCCAGCATTTT. Its translation is CATRTGYNQPQHF.

The chain employs TRBV13 and TRBJ2-3; perhaps D is TRBD1 or TRBD2 (5 bases each). The CDR3 contains 14 residues. Per germline, CDR1 PRHDT and CDR2 FYEKMQ (reference sequence). With 7 bases removed from V and 6 bases from J, the gap between germline ends came to 17 bases. CDR3 in DNA: TGTGCCAGCATGCAGAGGGGATTAAAGGATACGCAGTATTTT. As protein: CASMQRGLKDTQYF.

The CDR3 region has the DNA TGTGCCAGCAGCTTAGGCCTATTGTTGGGACAGGGTTCGGTGGTAGATGAAAAACTGTTTTTT. Translation gives CASSLGLLLGQGSVVDEKLFF. This rearrangement joins TRBV13 to TRBJ1-4, with 9 bases aligning to TRBD1. This CDR3 contains 21 residues. From germline, CDR1 is PRHDT and CDR2 FYEKMQ (reference sequence). After removal of 0 bases from V and 6 bases from J, the junction contained 20 bases not matched to a gene.

This chain uses TRBV2 with TRBJ2-5; TRBD2 matches 9 bases. Germline assignment: CDR1 SNHLY and CDR2 FYNNEI. The J segment lost 5 bases and the V segment lost 1 base, leaving 17 bases of the junction unmatched. The CDR3 is 19 amino acids. CDR3 region: CASSEVNPTRAGGGETQYF. The CDR3 coding sequence is TGTGCCAGCAGTGAAGTCAATCCTACCAGAGCGGGAGGCGGGGAGACCCAGTACTTC.

The J gene is TRBJ1-3, the V gene TRBV10-3; the D is unclear. The CDR3 contains 13 residues. Trimming took 10 bases from V and 4 from J, leaving 14 bases between them. Germline-derived CDR1 and CDR2 are ENHRY and SYGVKD. The CDR3 region is CATTASGGNTIYF. Here the CDR3 DNA reads TGTGCCACCACAGCCTCGGGAGGAAACACCATATATTTT.

The chain joins TRBV7-9 to TRBJ1-2; D ambiguous. The ends were cut back, 4 bases at V and 4 bases at J, with 13 bases in the middle. This CDR3 contains 14 residues. Germline values: CDR1 SEHNR, CDR2 FQNEAQ (reference sequence). In DNA form, the CDR3 reads TGTGCCAGCAGCTCAGGACGGAGCCTCTATGGCTACACCTTC. Amino acid sequence: CASSSGRSLYGYTF.

The genes are TRBV18 and TRBJ2-2; a possible D gene is TRBD2 (6 bases). The CDR3 loop spans 16 amino acids. Trimming took 3 bases from V and 1 from J, leaving 12 bases between them. Germline V gene data show CDR1 as KGHSH and CDR2 as LQKENI. The CDR3 nucleotides read TGTGCCAGCTCACCGCCCGCCGGGAGGAACACCGGGGAGCTGTTTTTT. It translates to CASSPPAGRNTGELFF.

V is TRBV11-3 and J is TRBJ2-3; 8 bases line up with TRBD2. Germline CDR1 and CDR2: SGHNT and YENEEA. The CDR3 spans 17 residues. Unmatched junction bases numbered 11, after V lost 3 bases and J lost 3 bases. Written as DNA, the CDR3 is TGTGCCAGCAGCTTCGGAGCGGGAGCGGCTGTGACAGATACGCAGTATTTT. This sequence encodes CASSFGAGAAVTDTQYF.

The V and J genes are TRBV4-1 and TRBJ1-2, with unresolved D. Germline CDR1 reads MGHRA; CDR2 reads YSYEKL. The CDR3 consists of 15 residues. The V end lost 9 bases, the J end lost 0 bases, and 17 bases lay between the germline ends. CDR3 coding DNA: TGCGCCAGACAAATGAAGACCCCCTCTAACTATGGCTACACCTTC. Protein: CARQMKTPSNYGYTF.

The chain has TRBV5-4 and TRBJ2-4; 12 bases are a match to TRBD2. The CDR3 extends over 18 amino acids. The germline gives CDR1 SGHNT, CDR2 YYREEE (reference sequence). Losses at the gene ends were 0 bases for V and 7 bases for J; bases not matched to a gene: 11. The DNA for the CDR3 is TGTGCCAGCAGCTTGGTCGCTAGCGGGAGGGGGAGAGTGAACATTCAGTACTTC. Protein product: CASSLVASGRGRVNIQYF.

Points on this clone: This sample includes further DNA sequences coding for the same CDR3. The chain has TRBV7-9 and TRBJ2-7; 9 bases agree with TRBD1. The CDR3 length is 14 residues. Losses at the gene ends were 5 bases for V and 5 bases for J; bases not matched to a gene: 7. Germline assignment: CDR1 SEHNR and CDR2 FQNEAQ (reference sequence). The CDR3 coding sequence is TGTGCCAGCAGCCCCCGGGACAGGGCGGACGAGCAGTACTTC. Protein sequence: CASSPRDRADEQYF.

The rearrangement links TRBV4-1 to TRBJ2-7; the match to TRBD2 covers 13 bases. The CDR3 contains 17 residues. Germline values: CDR1 MGHRA, CDR2 YSYEKL. After removal of 4 bases from V and 2 bases from J, the junction contained 8 bases not matched to a gene. CDR3: CASSLTRTSGSPYEQYF. The DNA for the CDR3 is TGCGCCAGCAGCCTTACCCGGACTAGCGGGAGCCCCTACGAGCAGTACTTC.

This clone was seen a handful of times. V gene TRBV9 combines with J gene TRBJ1-1; D gene unclear. This CDR3 has 14 amino acids. From germline, CDR1 is SGDLS and CDR2 YYNGEE. Trimming shortened V by 0 bases and J by 1 base, and 7 bases separated the two germline ends. CDR3 in amino acids: CASSVGAANTEAFF. The CDR3 bases are TGTGCCAGCAGCGTAGGGGCGGCGAACACTGAAGCTTTCTTT.